These T cell receptor beta chains were read from a single sample in a study of shared clonotypes between healthy human individuals. TCRdb's table, derived via immunoSEQ multiplex PCR, lists solely in-frame clones and lacks some. The profile covers a few hundred thousand clones, with more than 95% appearing a single time and 0.045% to 0.07% taken by the ten largest. Sequencing was carried out using naive CD4+ T cells sorted from blood. These receptors all come from a woman under 40 in good health. CDR3s include the opening cysteine and the closing phenylalanine or tryptophan. Fields, in order: CDR3 DNA, CDR3 protein, D gene, V gene, clone size, J gene. A D gene is named only where the DNA matches it firmly. Not every row has a clone size; where given, it reads once, few, many or a size class.

CDR3nt: TGTGCCAGCAGCAAGACACCGGGACCCGATAAAAGGGGACAGTTCTTC
CDR3aa: CASSKTPGPDKRGQFF
d_gene: NA
v_gene: TRBV7-2
abundance: NA
j_gene: TRBJ2-1

CDR3nt: TGCGCCAGCAGCTTGGTTGGGCTAGCGGGTAGTAATGAGCAGTTCTTC
CDR3aa: CASSLVGLAGSNEQFF
d_gene: TRBD2
v_gene: TRBV5-1
abundance: NA
j_gene: TRBJ2-1

CDR3nt: TGCGCCACCCCAGCGGCTTTCTTT
CDR3aa: CATPAAFF
d_gene: NA
v_gene: TRBV29-1
abundance: few
j_gene: TRBJ1-1

CDR3nt: TGTGCCAGCAGCCGCGGGACAGGTGGTACAGATACGCAGTATTTT
CDR3aa: CASSRGTGGTDTQYF
d_gene: TRBD1
v_gene: TRBV28
abundance: NA
j_gene: TRBJ2-3

CDR3nt: TGTGCCTGGAGTGGAGACAGAGGGTTACCCCTCCACTTT
CDR3aa: CAWSGDRGLPLHF
d_gene: NA
v_gene: TRBV30
abundance: NA
j_gene: TRBJ1-6

CDR3nt: TGTGCCAGTAGTATTGGCGGGAGATACGAGCAGTACTTC
CDR3aa: CASSIGGRYEQYF
d_gene: TRBD2
v_gene: TRBV19
abundance: once
j_gene: TRBJ2-7

CDR3nt: TGTGCCAGCAGCCGACCCATTTGGGACAGGGACCACGAGCAGTACTTC
CDR3aa: CASSRPIWDRDHEQYF
d_gene: TRBD1
v_gene: TRBV5-4
abundance: NA
j_gene: TRBJ2-7

CDR3nt: TGCGCCAGCAGCGCGACAGATGGTGCCTACGAGCAGTACTTC
CDR3aa: CASSATDGAYEQYF
d_gene: NA
v_gene: TRBV5-1
abundance: NA
j_gene: TRBJ2-7

CDR3nt: TGTGCCAGCAGCCGAACAAGACAGGGGGCGGACACCGGGGAGCTGTTTTTT
CDR3aa: CASSRTRQGADTGELFF
d_gene: TRBD1
v_gene: TRBV11-2
abundance: NA
j_gene: TRBJ2-2

CDR3nt: TGTGCCAGCAGTGAATTTTTCGTAGTAGCGGGAGGGGGAAATGAGCAGTTCTTC
CDR3aa: CASSEFFVVAGGGNEQFF
d_gene: TRBD2
v_gene: TRBV6-1
abundance: NA
j_gene: TRBJ2-1

CDR3nt: TGCGCCAGCAGCCCGGATGTAGGATTTGATGCCGGGGAGCTGTTTTTT
CDR3aa: CASSPDVGFDAGELFF
d_gene: NA
v_gene: TRBV5-1
abundance: NA
j_gene: TRBJ2-2

CDR3nt: TGTGCCAGCAGTTACCCAGCCGGAGAGGAGTTCTTC
CDR3aa: CASSYPAGEEFF
d_gene: NA
v_gene: TRBV6-6
abundance: once
j_gene: TRBJ2-1

CDR3nt: TGTGCCAGCAGTTTAACGAGTTACCCTAGCACAGATACGCAGTATTTT
CDR3aa: CASSLTSYPSTDTQYF
d_gene: NA
v_gene: TRBV28
abundance: NA
j_gene: TRBJ2-3

CDR3nt: TGCGCCAGCAGCTTGACCGGGGGTGTCTATGGCTACACCTTC
CDR3aa: CASSLTGGVYGYTF
d_gene: NA
v_gene: TRBV5-1
abundance: NA
j_gene: TRBJ1-2

CDR3nt: TGTGCCAGCAGTTTAGGGACAGGGGGTAACTATGGCTACACCTTC
CDR3aa: CASSLGTGGNYGYTF
d_gene: TRBD1
v_gene: TRBV27
abundance: NA
j_gene: TRBJ1-2

CDR3nt: TGTGCCAGCAGTTACCTATCGAATACTGAAGCTTTCTTT
CDR3aa: CASSYLSNTEAFF
d_gene: NA
v_gene: TRBV27
abundance: NA
j_gene: TRBJ1-1

CDR3nt: TGTGCCAGCAGTTTATACAACCGCGGTGAAAAACTGTTTTTT
CDR3aa: CASSLYNRGEKLFF
d_gene: NA
v_gene: TRBV27
abundance: NA
j_gene: TRBJ1-4

CDR3nt: TGTGCCAGCAGCTCCCACACAGATACGCAGTGTTTT
CDR3aa: CASSSHTDTQCF
d_gene: NA
v_gene: TRBV7-8
abundance: NA
j_gene: TRBJ2-3

CDR3nt: TGTGCCAGCAGCTCGAATGGGGGCGGCTACACCTTC
CDR3aa: CASSSNGGGYTF
d_gene: NA
v_gene: TRBV11-3
abundance: NA
j_gene: TRBJ1-2

CDR3nt: TGTGCCAGCAGCCAACCCGGGATAAATTACAATGAGCAGTTCTTC
CDR3aa: CASSQPGINYNEQFF
d_gene: NA
v_gene: TRBV4-2
abundance: once
j_gene: TRBJ2-1

CDR3nt: TGTGCCAGCAGTGAAAATCCCGTGCAGGGCCACGAGCAGTACTTC
CDR3aa: CASSENPVQGHEQYF
d_gene: NA
v_gene: TRBV6-1
abundance: NA
j_gene: TRBJ2-7

CDR3nt: TGTGCCAGAAGCCCCCGGACCGCTCGTAGCAATCAGCCCCAGCATTTT
CDR3aa: CARSPRTARSNQPQHF
d_gene: NA
v_gene: TRBV5-3
abundance: NA
j_gene: TRBJ1-5

CDR3nt: TGTGCCAGCACTTCTCCGGGCTACTCTGGAAACACCATATATTTT
CDR3aa: CASTSPGYSGNTIYF
d_gene: NA
v_gene: TRBV28
abundance: NA
j_gene: TRBJ1-3

CDR3nt: TGTGCCAGTAGTATCAGCGGGACACAAGGGGATGAGCAGTTCTTC
CDR3aa: CASSISGTQGDEQFF
d_gene: NA
v_gene: TRBV19
abundance: NA
j_gene: TRBJ2-1

CDR3nt: TGTGCCAGCTCACTGTGGACAGGGGACTCTGGAAACACCATATATTTT
CDR3aa: CASSLWTGDSGNTIYF
d_gene: TRBD1
v_gene: TRBV18
abundance: NA
j_gene: TRBJ1-3

CDR3nt: TGTGCCACGCGCCAGGGGACGGATAATTCACCCCTCCACTTT
CDR3aa: CATRQGTDNSPLHF
d_gene: NA
v_gene: TRBV15
abundance: NA
j_gene: TRBJ1-6

CDR3nt: TGTGCCAGCAGCCAAGTGATAGCGGGGACCTACGAGCAGTACTTC
CDR3aa: CASSQVIAGTYEQYF
d_gene: TRBD2
v_gene: TRBV14
abundance: NA
j_gene: TRBJ2-7

CDR3nt: TGTGCCAGCAGTCAACAGGGGAAGGCCAATCAGCCCCAGCATTTT
CDR3aa: CASSQQGKANQPQHF
d_gene: TRBD1
v_gene: TRBV11-2
abundance: NA
j_gene: TRBJ1-5

CDR3nt: TGTGCCAGCAGCTTGGGGGGAAGGAGCAATCAGCCCCAGCATTTT
CDR3aa: CASSLGGRSNQPQHF
d_gene: NA
v_gene: TRBV5-8
abundance: NA
j_gene: TRBJ1-5

CDR3nt: TGCGCCAGCAGCCAAATATGGCCAGGGGCCCCCCTTGGCTACGAGCAGTACTTC
CDR3aa: CASSQIWPGAPLGYEQYF
d_gene: NA
v_gene: TRBV4-1
abundance: once
j_gene: TRBJ2-7

CDR3nt: TGTGCCAGCAGTTTATTCTCGGTGAAGCGAGGGAATGAGCAGTTCTTC
CDR3aa: CASSLFSVKRGNEQFF
d_gene: NA
v_gene: TRBV28
abundance: NA
j_gene: TRBJ2-1

CDR3nt: TGTGCCAGCAAACCGGGACAGGGGGGGGAAAAACTGTTTTTT
CDR3aa: CASKPGQGGEKLFF
d_gene: TRBD1
v_gene: TRBV28
abundance: once
j_gene: TRBJ1-4

CDR3nt: TGTGCCAGCAGGCCGGGACAGGGATTTGAAAAACTGTTTTTT
CDR3aa: CASRPGQGFEKLFF
d_gene: TRBD1
v_gene: TRBV2
abundance: NA
j_gene: TRBJ1-4

CDR3nt: TGTGCCAGCTCACCACCGACGACAGGGGGGGAAGCTTTCTTT
CDR3aa: CASSPPTTGGEAFF
d_gene: TRBD1
v_gene: TRBV18
abundance: NA
j_gene: TRBJ1-1

CDR3nt: TGTGCCAGCAGAACTCCTAGCGGGGCCGGCACAGATACGCAGTATTTT
CDR3aa: CASRTPSGAGTDTQYF
d_gene: TRBD2
v_gene: TRBV28
abundance: NA
j_gene: TRBJ2-3

CDR3nt: TGTGCCAGCAAATCCGGGGACGGCCGAAGTGGAAAAAATCAGCCCCAGCATTTT
CDR3aa: CASKSGDGRSGKNQPQHF
d_gene: NA
v_gene: TRBV9
abundance: NA
j_gene: TRBJ1-5

CDR3nt: TGCAGCGTCCCGGGTGGGGGGAAGTGGGAGCAGTACTTC
CDR3aa: CSVPGGGKWEQYF
d_gene: NA
v_gene: TRBV29-1
abundance: once
j_gene: TRBJ2-7